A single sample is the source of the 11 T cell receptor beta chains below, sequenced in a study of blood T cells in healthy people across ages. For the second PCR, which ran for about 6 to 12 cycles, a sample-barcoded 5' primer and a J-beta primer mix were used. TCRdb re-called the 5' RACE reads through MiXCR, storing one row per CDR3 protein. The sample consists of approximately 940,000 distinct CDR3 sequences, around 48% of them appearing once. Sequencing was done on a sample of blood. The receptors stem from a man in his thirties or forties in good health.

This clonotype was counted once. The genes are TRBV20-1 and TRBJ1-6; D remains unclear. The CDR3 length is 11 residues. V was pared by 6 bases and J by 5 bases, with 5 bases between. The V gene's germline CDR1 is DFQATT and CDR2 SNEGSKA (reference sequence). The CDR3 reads CSANDNSPLHF. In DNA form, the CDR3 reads TGCAGTGCCAACGATAATTCACCCCTCCACTTT.

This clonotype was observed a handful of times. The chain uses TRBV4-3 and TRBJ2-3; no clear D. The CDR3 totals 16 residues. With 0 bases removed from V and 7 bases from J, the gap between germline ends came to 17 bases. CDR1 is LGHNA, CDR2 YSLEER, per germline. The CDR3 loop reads CASSQDSGFNSNTQYF. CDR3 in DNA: TGCGCCAGCAGCCAAGATTCTGGATTTAATAGCAATACGCAGTATTTT.

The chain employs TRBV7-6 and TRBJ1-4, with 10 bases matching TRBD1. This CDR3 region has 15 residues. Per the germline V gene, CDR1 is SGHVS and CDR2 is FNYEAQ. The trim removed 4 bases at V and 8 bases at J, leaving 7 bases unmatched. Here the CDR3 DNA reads TGTGCCAGCAGCTACGGGACAGGGGTTGAGGAAAAACTGTTTTTT. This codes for CASSYGTGVEEKLFF.

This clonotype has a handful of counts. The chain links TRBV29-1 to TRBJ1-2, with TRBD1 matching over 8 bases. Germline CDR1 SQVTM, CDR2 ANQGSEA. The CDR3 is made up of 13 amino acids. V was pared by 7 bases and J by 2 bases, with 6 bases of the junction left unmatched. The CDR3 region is CSARDRTNYGYTF. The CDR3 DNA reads TGCAGCGCACGGGACAGGACAAACTATGGCTACACCTTC.

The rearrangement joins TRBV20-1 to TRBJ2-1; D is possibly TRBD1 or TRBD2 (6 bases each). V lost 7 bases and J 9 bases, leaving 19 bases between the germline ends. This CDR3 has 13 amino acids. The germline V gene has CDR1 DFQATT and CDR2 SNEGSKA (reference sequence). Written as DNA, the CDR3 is TGCAGTGGGGGGGCGGACCCTACGGGTGAGCAGTTCTTC. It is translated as CSGGADPTGEQFF.

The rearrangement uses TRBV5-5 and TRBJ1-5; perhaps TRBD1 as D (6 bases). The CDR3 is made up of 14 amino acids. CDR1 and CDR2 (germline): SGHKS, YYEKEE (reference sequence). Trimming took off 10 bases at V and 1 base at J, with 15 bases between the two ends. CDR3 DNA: TGTGCCGTACCGACAGGAGGGAGCAATCAGCCCCAGCATTTT. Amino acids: CAVPTGGSNQPQHF.

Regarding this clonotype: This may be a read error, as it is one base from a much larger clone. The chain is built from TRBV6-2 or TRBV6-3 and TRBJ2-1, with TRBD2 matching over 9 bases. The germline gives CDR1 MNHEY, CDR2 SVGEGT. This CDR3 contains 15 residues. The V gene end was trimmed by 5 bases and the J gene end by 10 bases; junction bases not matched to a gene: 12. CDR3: CASSPSGGNSYEQFF. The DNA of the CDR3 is TGTGCCAGCAGTCCAAGCGGGGGGAACTCGTACGAGCAGTTCTTC.

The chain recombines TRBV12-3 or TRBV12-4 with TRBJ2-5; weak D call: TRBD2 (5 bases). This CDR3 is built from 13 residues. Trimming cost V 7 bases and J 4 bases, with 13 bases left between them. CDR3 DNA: TGTGCCAGCACTCTCGGGGTAGCAGAGACCCAGTACTTC. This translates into CASTLGVAETQYF.

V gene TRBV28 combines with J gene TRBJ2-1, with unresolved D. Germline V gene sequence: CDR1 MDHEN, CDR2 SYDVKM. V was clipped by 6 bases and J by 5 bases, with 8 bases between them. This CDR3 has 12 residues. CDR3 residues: CASRGRNNEQFF. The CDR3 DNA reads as TGTGCCAGCAGAGGTAGAAACAATGAGCAGTTCTTC. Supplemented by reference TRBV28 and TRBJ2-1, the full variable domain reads DVKVTQSSRYLVKRTGEKVFLECVQDMDHENMFWYRQDPGLGLRLIYFSYDVKMKEKGDIPEGYSVSREKKERFSLILESASTNQTSMYLCASRGRNNEQFFGPGTRLTVL.

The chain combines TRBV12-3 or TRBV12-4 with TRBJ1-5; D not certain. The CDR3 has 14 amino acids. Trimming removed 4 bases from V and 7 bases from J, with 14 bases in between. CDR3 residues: CASSSSGSGQPQHF. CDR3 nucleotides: TGTGCCAGCAGTTCGTCCGGTTCGGGACAGCCCCAGCATTTT.

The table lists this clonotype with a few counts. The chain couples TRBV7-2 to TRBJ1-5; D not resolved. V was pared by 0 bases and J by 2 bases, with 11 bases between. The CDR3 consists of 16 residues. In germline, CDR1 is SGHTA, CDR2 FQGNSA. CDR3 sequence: CASSLAFGVGNQPQHF. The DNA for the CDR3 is TGTGCCAGCAGCTTAGCGTTCGGGGTCGGCAATCAGCCCCAGCATTTT. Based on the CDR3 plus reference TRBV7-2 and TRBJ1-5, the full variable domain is GAGVSQSPSNKVTEKGKDVELRCDPISGHTALYWYRQSLGQGLEFLIYFQGNSAPDKSGLPSDRFSAERTGGSVSTLTIQRTQQEDSAVYLCASSLAFGVGNQPQHFGDGTRLSIL.